Given below is one TCR beta chain in context. This CDR3 has 17 amino acids. V was clipped by 3 bases and J by 5 bases; unmatched bases: 12. Per germline, CDR1 LNHDA and CDR2 SQIVND (reference sequence). TCRdb's copy holds only in-frame clones and misses some; the assay was immunoSEQ multiplex PCR. The sample contains just over 80,000 clones, around 94% of which appear only once. This entry comes from a study of technical replicates of blood from four donors. Sequences were obtained from T cells isolated from PBMCs. This chain links TRBV19 with TRBJ1-2; 10 nucleotides align to TRBD1. The sequence was collected from a human donor in good health. CDR3 region: CASSMEWTGGRGYGYTF. The CDR3 DNA reads as TGTGCCAGTAGTATGGAATGGACAGGGGGTAGAGGTTATGGCTACACCTTC. Looking up the rest from reference TRBV19 and TRBJ1-2 gives the full variable domain: DGGITQSPKYLFRKEGQNVTLSCEQNLNHDAMYWYRQDPGQGLRLIYYSQIVNDFQKGDIAEGYSVSREKKESFPLTVTSAQKNPTAFYLCASSMEWTGGRGYGYTFGSGTRLTVV.